The 17 T cell receptor beta chains listed next were all sequenced from one sample in a study of OX40 agonist ivuxolimab in advanced cancers. Some clones are missing from TCRdb's copy, which holds only in-frame ones; the method was immunoSEQ multiplex PCR. The sample carries 77,000 or so clones, about 90% recorded once. This sample comprised CD4+ or CD8+ T cells sorted from blood, obtained in a trial of the OX40 agonist ivuxolimab. The receptors derive from an adult with an advanced solid tumor such as melanoma, head and neck, liver or kidney cancer.

This sequence joins TRBV6-1 and TRBJ1-1; no reliable D call. The V end lost 0 bases, the J end lost 0 bases, and 2 bases lay between the germline ends. Germline assignment: CDR1 MNHNS and CDR2 SASEGT. The CDR3 runs 13 residues. CDR3 DNA: TGTGCCAGCAGTGAAGCTCTGAACACTGAAGCTTTCTTT. It yields the protein CASSEALNTEAFF.

The chain carries TRBV5-4 and TRBJ2-3; possible D gene TRBD2, 6 bases. With 5 bases removed from V and 3 bases from J, the gap between germline ends came to 13 bases. Germline V gene sequence: CDR1 SGHNT, CDR2 YYREEE (reference sequence). This CDR3 has 14 residues. CDR3 coding DNA: TGTGCCAGCAGGTGGAACGCGGGGACAGATACGCAGTATTTT. Amino acids: CASRWNAGTDTQYF.

The rearrangement links TRBV10-3 to TRBJ2-3; 13 bases align to TRBD2. The CDR3 is 14 residues long. The junction had 7 bases not matched to a gene; V was cut back by 11 bases and J by 5 bases. CDR1 is ENHRY and CDR2 is SYGVKD in the germline V gene. CDR3 sequence reads: CAATSGRWVDTQYF. The CDR3 bases are TGTGCCGCGACTAGCGGGAGGTGGGTAGATACGCAGTATTTT.

The CDR3 DNA is TGCGCCAGCAGCCAAGATATGACTAGCGGGGGGTCGAGGAATGAGCAGTTCTTC. Its protein product is CASSQDMTSGGSRNEQFF. The chain carries TRBV4-3 and TRBJ2-1, with 13 bases matching TRBD2. CDR1 is LGHNA and CDR2 is YSLEER in the germline V gene. With 0 bases clipped from V and 7 bases from J, the junction kept 9 bases outside the gene matches. This CDR3 contains 18 residues.

The V gene is TRBV9, the J gene TRBJ2-2, with a tentative D call TRBD2 (5 bases). The CDR3 spans 16 residues. The germline CDR1 and CDR2 sequences are SGDLS and YYNGEE. V shed 0 bases and J shed 3 bases, with 12 bases lying between them. The CDR3 spells CASSVVRGADTGELFF. CDR3 DNA: TGTGCCAGCAGCGTAGTACGGGGAGCTGACACCGGGGAGCTGTTTTTT.

The chain combines TRBV2 with TRBJ1-5; 8 bases map to TRBD1. Germline V CDR1 and CDR2: SNHLY, FYNNEI. Germline trimming cut 6 bases from V and 3 bases from J; bases unmatched to any gene: 4. The CDR3 covers 14 residues. The CDR3 loop reads CASSPGGNNQPQHF. The CDR3, as DNA: TGTGCCAGCAGCCCAGGGGGCAACAATCAGCCCCAGCATTTT.

The genes are TRBV5-6 and TRBJ1-1; D is possibly TRBD1 (5 bases). The germline V gene encodes CDR1 SGHDT and CDR2 YYEEEE. The CDR3 spans 15 residues. Trimming took 3 bases from V and 2 from J, leaving 14 bases between them. The CDR3 is CASSSAGRANTEAFF. DNA of the CDR3: TGTGCCAGCAGCTCGGCGGGCAGGGCTAACACTGAAGCTTTCTTT.

This clone showed up just once. The chain links TRBV5-5 to TRBJ2-7; D possibly uses TRBD1 or TRBD2 (5 bases each). The germline CDR1 and CDR2 sequences are SGHKS and YYEKEE (reference sequence). Trimming took 1 base from V and 2 from J, leaving 13 bases between them. The CDR3 is made up of 15 amino acids. The CDR3 sequence is CASSLFPGPAYEQYF. DNA for the CDR3: TGTGCCAGCAGCTTGTTTCCGGGACCCGCCTACGAGCAGTACTTC.

The chain carries TRBV27 and TRBJ2-4; TRBD1 is a possible D gene (6 bases). The CDR3 spans 15 residues. V lost 2 bases and J lost 1, with 9 bases in between. Germline values: CDR1 MNHEY, CDR2 SMNVEV (reference sequence). The CDR3 DNA sequence: TGTGCCAGCAGTTTACAGGGGATGGCCAAAAACATTCAGTACTTC. As protein: CASSLQGMAKNIQYF.

Comments on this clone: Distinct nucleotide sequences in the sample also encode this CDR3. The chain uses TRBV27 and TRBJ1-1, with D possibly being TRBD1 (6 bases). The CDR3 is 13 residues long. The germline V and J ends were trimmed by 6 bases and 0 bases, with 8 bases remaining between them. Germline V gene sequence: CDR1 MNHEY, CDR2 SMNVEV (reference sequence). CDR3 in amino acids: CASSYRVNTEAFF. The DNA of the CDR3 is TGTGCCAGCAGCTACAGGGTGAACACTGAAGCTTTCTTT.

Only a few counts were recorded for this clone. The V call is TRBV5-6, the J call TRBJ1-1; D remains unclear. Trimming left V 0 bases short and J 4 bases short, with 7 bases between. CDR1 SGHDT and CDR2 YYEEEE come from the germline V gene. There are 13 residues in the CDR3. The CDR3 loop reads CASSLDLGTEAFF. DNA for the CDR3: TGTGCCAGCAGCTTGGACCTCGGCACTGAAGCTTTCTTT.

The rearrangement joins TRBV4-3 to TRBJ2-2; D gene unclear. The CDR3 has 14 residues. Germline CDR1 is LGHNA and CDR2 is YSLEER. Trimming left V 2 bases short and J 4 bases short, with 8 bases between. The CDR3 DNA is TGCGCCAGCAGCCAACAACCGGCCACCGGGGAGCTGTTTTTT. Translated: CASSQQPATGELFF.

This clone was recorded a few times. This chain connects TRBV9 to TRBJ1-1; TRBD1 aligns across 7 bases. Germline V lookup: CDR1 SGDLS, CDR2 YYNGEE. There are 14 residues in the CDR3. V trimming: 1 base; J trimming: 5 bases; junction bases outside the gene matches: 5. DNA for the CDR3: TGTGCCAGCAGCGTATCGACAGGGATGACTGAAGCTTTCTTT. This sequence encodes CASSVSTGMTEAFF. The whole variable domain, remainder taken from reference TRBV9 and TRBJ1-1, is DSGVTQTPKHLITATGQRVTLRCSPRSGDLSVYWYQQSLDQGLQFLIQYYNGEERAKGNILERFSAQQFPDLHSELNLSSLELGDSALYFCASSVSTGMTEAFFGQGTRLTVV.

The genes are TRBV6-1 and TRBJ2-7; D is unclear. This CDR3 has 11 amino acids. The germline CDR1 and CDR2 sequences are MNHNS and SASEGT. The V end was cut by 3 bases, the J end by 0 bases, with 0 bases between. The CDR3 protein is CASSDSYEQYF. DNA for the CDR3: TGTGCCAGCAGTGACTCCTACGAGCAGTACTTC.

This chain connects TRBV30 to TRBJ2-5; D gene uncertain. Trimming stripped 8 bases from V and 5 bases from J, with 18 bases between. There are 13 residues in the CDR3. Germline CDR1 is GTSNPN and CDR2 is SVGIG (reference sequence). The chain's CDR3 is CAGGSGFQETQYF. The CDR3 nucleotides are TGTGCCGGCGGTAGTGGTTTTCAGGAGACCCAGTACTTC.

This chain connects TRBV11-2 to TRBJ2-1; possibly TRBD1 for D (5 bases). V was pared by 1 base and J by 2 bases, with 9 bases between. Germline values: CDR1 SGHAT, CDR2 FQNNGV. The CDR3 runs to 15 residues. As DNA, the CDR3 is TGTGCCAGCAGCTTAGGATACAGGACCTACAATGAGCAGTTCTTC. This gives the protein CASSLGYRTYNEQFF. The full variable domain, rest sourced from reference TRBV11-2 and TRBJ2-1, is EAGVAQSPRYKIIEKRQSVAFWCNPISGHATLYWYQQILGQGPKLLIQFQNNGVVDDSQLPKDRFSAERLKGVDSTLKIQPAKLEDSAVYLCASSLGYRTYNEQFFGPGTRLTVL.

The J gene is TRBJ1-2, the V gene TRBV30, with 9 bases fitting TRBD1. The CDR3 has 17 residues. The trim removed 3 bases at V and 4 bases at J, leaving 15 bases unmatched. Germline V gene lookup returns CDR1 GTSNPN and CDR2 SVGIG (reference sequence). CDR3 loop: CAWSSGQGSWRSYGYTF. The CDR3 DNA is TGTGCCTGGAGCTCCGGACAGGGGAGTTGGCGTTCCTATGGCTACACCTTC.